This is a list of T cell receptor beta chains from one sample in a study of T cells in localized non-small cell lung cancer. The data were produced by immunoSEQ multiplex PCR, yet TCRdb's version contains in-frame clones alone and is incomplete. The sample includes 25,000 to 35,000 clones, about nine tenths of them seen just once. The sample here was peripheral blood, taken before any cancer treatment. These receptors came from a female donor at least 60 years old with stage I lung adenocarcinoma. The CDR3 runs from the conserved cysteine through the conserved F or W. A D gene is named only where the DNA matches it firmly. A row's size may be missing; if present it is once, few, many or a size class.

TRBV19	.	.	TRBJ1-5	CASSMEGRGNQPQHF	TGTGCCAGTAGTATGGAAGGGAGGGGCAATCAGCCCCAGCATTTT
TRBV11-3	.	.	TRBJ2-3	CASSLDLGDTQYF	TGTGCCAGCAGCTTAGACTTAGGGGATACGCAGTATTTT
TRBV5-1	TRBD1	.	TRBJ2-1	CASSPGTGTSSYNEQFF	TGCGCCAGCAGCCCGGGGACAGGGACAAGCTCCTACAATGAGCAGTTCTTC
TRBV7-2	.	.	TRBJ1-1	CASSLDGQVNTEAFF	TGTGCCAGCAGCTTAGATGGTCAGGTGAACACTGAAGCTTTCTTT
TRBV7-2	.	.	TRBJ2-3	CASSQGLNTDTQYF	TGTGCCAGCAGCCAAGGACTGAACACAGATACGCAGTATTTT
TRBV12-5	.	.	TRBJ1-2	CASGLAGGGGYTF	TGTGCTAGTGGTTTGGCCGGAGGTGGTGGCTACACCTTC
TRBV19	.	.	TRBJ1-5	CASAQPGRSNQPQHF	TGTGCCAGTGCACAACCCGGACGGAGCAATCAGCCCCAGCATTTT
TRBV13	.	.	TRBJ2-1	CASSLQRGGRLSYNEQFF	TGTGCCAGCAGCTTACAGAGGGGGGGCCGTCTTTCCTACAATGAGCAGTTCTTC
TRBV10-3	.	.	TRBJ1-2	CAIGGVYGYTF	TGTGCCATCGGAGGCGTCTATGGCTACACCTTC
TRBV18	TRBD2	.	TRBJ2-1	CASSQGLAENNEQFF	TGTGCCAGCTCCCAGGGACTAGCGGAGAACAATGAGCAGTTCTTC
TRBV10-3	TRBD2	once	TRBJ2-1	CAISLSAGGSYNEQFF	TGTGCCATCAGTCTCTCGGCGGGGGGCTCATACAATGAGCAGTTCTTC
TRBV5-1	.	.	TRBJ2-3	CASSLTRGRDTQYF	TGCGCCAGCAGCTTGACACGGGGGCGAGATACGCAGTATTTT
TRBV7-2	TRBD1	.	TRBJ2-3	CASSQGRGPDTQYF	TGTGCCAGCAGCCAGGGCAGGGGGCCGGATACGCAGTATTTT
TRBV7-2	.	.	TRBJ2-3	CASSPDRTDTQYF	TGTGCCAGCAGCCCCGATCGCACAGATACGCAGTATTTT
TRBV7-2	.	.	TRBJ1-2	CASSLTGRRTWNYGYTF	TGTGCCAGCAGCTTAACGGGCCGTCGAACCTGGAACTATGGCTACACCTTC
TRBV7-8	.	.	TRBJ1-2	CASSLGRGDYGYTF	TGTGCCAGCAGCTTAGGCCGCGGGGACTATGGCTACACCTTC
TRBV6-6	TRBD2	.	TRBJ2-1	CASSYSGVTYNEQFF	TGTGCCAGCAGTTATAGCGGGGTTACCTACAATGAGCAGTTCTTC
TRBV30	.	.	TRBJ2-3	CAWSLTTDTQYF	TGTGCCTGGAGTTTAACAACAGATACGCAGTATTTT
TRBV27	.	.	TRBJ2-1	CASSLAGNLYNEQFF	TGTGCCAGCAGTTTAGCGGGAAACCTTTACAATGAGCAGTTCTTC
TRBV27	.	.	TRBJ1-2	CASRGVYGYTF	TGTGCCAGCAGAGGCGTCTATGGCTACACCTTC
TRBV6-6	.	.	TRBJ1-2	CASSYSGTDRYGYTF	TGTGCCAGCAGTTACTCAGGTACAGACCGCTATGGCTACACCTTC
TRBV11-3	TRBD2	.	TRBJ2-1	CASSLGSGGSYNEQFF	TGTGCCAGCAGCTTAGGGAGCGGGGGGTCCTACAATGAGCAGTTCTTC
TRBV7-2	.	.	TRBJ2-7	CASSFAYEQYF	TGTGCCAGCAGCTTCGCCTACGAGCAGTACTTC
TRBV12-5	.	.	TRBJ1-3	CASGLVLEGYSGNTIYF	TGTGCTAGTGGTTTGGTTTTGGAGGGATACTCTGGAAACACCATATATTTT
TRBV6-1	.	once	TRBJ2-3	CASSDARDTQYF	TGTGCCAGCAGTGACGCGAGGGATACGCAGTATTTT
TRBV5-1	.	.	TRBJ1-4	CASSARGGLNEKLFF	TGCGCCAGCAGCGCCCGGGGGGGGCTTAATGAAAAACTGTTTTTT
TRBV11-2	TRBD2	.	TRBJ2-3	CASSSRGGDTQYF	TGTGCCAGCAGCTCCCGCGGGGGGGATACGCAGTATTTT
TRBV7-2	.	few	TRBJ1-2	CASSLVGRSNYGYTF	TGTGCCAGCAGCTTAGTAGGCAGATCTAACTATGGCTACACCTTC
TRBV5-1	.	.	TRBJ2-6	CASRPGTSGANVLTF	TGCGCCAGCAGACCCGGGACGAGCGGGGCCAACGTCCTGACTTTC
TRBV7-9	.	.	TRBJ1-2	CASSLTVNYGYTF	TGTGCCAGCAGCTTGACAGTGAACTATGGCTACACCTTC
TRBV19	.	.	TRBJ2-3	CASSIGLGDTQYF	TGTGCCAGTAGTATAGGGTTGGGAGATACGCAGTATTTT
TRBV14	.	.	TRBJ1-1	CASSQQGNTEAFF	TGTGCCAGCAGCCAACAGGGCAACACTGAAGCTTTCTTT
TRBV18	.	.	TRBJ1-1	CASSSAGTPTEAFF	TGTGCCAGCTCATCGGCCGGGACCCCCACTGAAGCTTTCTTT
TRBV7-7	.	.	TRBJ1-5	CASSLDYGQPQHF	TGTGCTAGCAGCTTGGATTACGGTCAGCCCCAGCATTTT
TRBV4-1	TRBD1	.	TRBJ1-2	CASSQDRTGGGYTF	TGCGCCAGCAGCCAAGATAGGACAGGGGGAGGCTACACCTTC
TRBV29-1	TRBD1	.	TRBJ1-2	CSVGGGVGGGYTF	TGCAGCGTAGGGGGCGGTGTTGGAGGCGGCTACACCTTC
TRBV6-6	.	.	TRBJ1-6	CASGSLGVQGDPPLHF	TGTGCCAGCGGTTCGTTGGGTGTACAGGGAGATCCACCCCTCCACTTT
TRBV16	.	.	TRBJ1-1	CASSLGTEAFF	TGTGCCAGCAGCCTCGGGACAGAAGCTTTCTTT
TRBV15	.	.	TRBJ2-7	CATSRDPQGSYEQYF	TGTGCCACCAGCAGAGATCCCCAGGGCTCCTACGAGCAGTACTTC
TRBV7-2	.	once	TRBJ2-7	CASSLVGGGPYEQYF	TGTGCCAGCAGCTTAGTCGGCGGAGGACCCTACGAGCAGTACTTC
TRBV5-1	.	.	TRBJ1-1	CASSLVGGSDTEAFF	TGCGCCAGCAGCTTGGTGGGGGGTAGTGACACTGAAGCTTTCTTT
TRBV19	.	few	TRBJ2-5	CASSATSGRKYF	TGTGCCAGTAGTGCCACGTCAGGCCGAAAGTACTTC
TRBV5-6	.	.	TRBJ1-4	CASSRKGHSENEKLFF	TGTGCCAGCAGCCGAAAGGGACACTCAGAAAATGAAAAACTGTTTTTT
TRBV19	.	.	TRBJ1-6	CASSASKQGQDNSPLHF	TGTGCCAGTAGTGCCAGCAAACAGGGACAAGATAATTCACCCCTCCACTTT
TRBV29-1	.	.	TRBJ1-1	CSILRAGMNTEAFF	TGCAGCATTCTAAGGGCGGGGATGAACACTGAAGCTTTCTTT
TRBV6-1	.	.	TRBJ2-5	CASSEANGWETQYF	TGTGCCAGCAGTGAAGCGAATGGGTGGGAGACCCAGTACTTC
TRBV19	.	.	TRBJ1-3	CASSTSLTYLPGNTIYF	TGTGCCAGTAGTACTTCTCTGACATACCTCCCTGGAAACACCATATATTTT
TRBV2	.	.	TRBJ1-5	CASKRDGGNQPQHF	TGTGCCAGCAAGAGGGACGGGGGCAATCAGCCCCAGCATTTT